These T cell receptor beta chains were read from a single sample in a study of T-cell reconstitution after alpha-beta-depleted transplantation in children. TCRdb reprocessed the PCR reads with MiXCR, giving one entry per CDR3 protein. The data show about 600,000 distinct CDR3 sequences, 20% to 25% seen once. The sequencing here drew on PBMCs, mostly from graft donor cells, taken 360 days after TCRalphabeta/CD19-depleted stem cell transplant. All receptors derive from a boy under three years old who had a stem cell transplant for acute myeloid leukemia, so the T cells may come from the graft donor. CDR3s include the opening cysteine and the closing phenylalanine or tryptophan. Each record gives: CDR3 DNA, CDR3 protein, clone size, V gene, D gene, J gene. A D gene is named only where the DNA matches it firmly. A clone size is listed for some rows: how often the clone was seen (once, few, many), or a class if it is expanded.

TGTGCCAGCAGCGTAGCCTTGGACAGGGGAGGGAACACCGGGGAGCTGTTTTTT | CASSVALDRGGNTGELFF | . | TRBV9 | TRBD1 | TRBJ2-2
TGTGCCAGCAGTTCTAGCGGGGGGGCCCCAGATACGCAGTATTTT | CASSSSGGAPDTQYF | many | TRBV6-5 | TRBD2 | TRBJ2-3
TGCAGCGTTGGGGAGACGAACACTGAAGCTTTCTTT | CSVGETNTEAFF | many | TRBV29-1 | . | TRBJ1-1
TGTGCCAGCAGTCCACCGGGACAGGACTGGAAGACCCAGTACTTC | CASSPPGQDWKTQYF | many | TRBV12-3/TRBV12-4 | TRBD1 | TRBJ2-5
TGCAGCGTTGAAGGTTGGGACCCTGGCTACACCTTC | CSVEGWDPGYTF | many | TRBV29-1 | . | TRBJ1-2
TGTGCCAGCAGTTACTCGAGGCAGTATAATTCACCCCTCCACTTT | CASSYSRQYNSPLHF | . | TRBV6-5 | . | TRBJ1-6
TGCAGCGTTGAAGATTGGGGAGACAATGAGCAGTTCTTC | CSVEDWGDNEQFF | many | TRBV29-1 | . | TRBJ2-1
TGTGCCATCAGTGACCTTCTAGCAGTTAACACCGGGGAGCTGTTTTTT | CAISDLLAVNTGELFF | many | TRBV10-3 | . | TRBJ2-2
TGCAGTGCTAGCTATAGGGGAAACTATAATTCACCCCTCCACTTT | CSASYRGNYNSPLHF | . | TRBV20-1 | . | TRBJ1-6
TGTGCCAGCAGCCCCCAGAGGGGGGCCGAATTCAATGAGCAGTTCTTC | CASSPQRGAEFNEQFF | many | TRBV12-3/TRBV12-4 | . | TRBJ2-1
TGTGCCAGCGGACCCCCGGCTGGGTGGGGGGGCTACGAGCAGTACTTC | CASGPPAGWGGYEQYF | . | TRBV27 | TRBD2 | TRBJ2-7
TGTGCCAGCAGCACCGCACCACAGGGGTGGGCAGATACGCAGTATTTT | CASSTAPQGWADTQYF | . | TRBV7-2 | TRBD1 | TRBJ2-3
TGCGCCAGCAGACCTCGACTAGCGGGACATATACAGGATACGCAGTATTTT | CASRPRLAGHIQDTQYF | many | TRBV5-1 | TRBD2 | TRBJ2-3
TGTGCCAGCAAGGGTGGGGAGCTGTTTTTT | CASKGGELFF | few | TRBV2 | . | TRBJ2-2
TGTGCCAGCAGCCAAGATGGGGGGGTTCCCCACTACGAGCAGTACTTC | CASSQDGGVPHYEQYF | . | TRBV14 | TRBD2 | TRBJ2-7
TGCAGTGCAGCTAAACAGGGGAGGAACACTGAAGCTTTCTTT | CSAAKQGRNTEAFF | many | TRBV20-1 | TRBD1 | TRBJ1-1
TGTGCCACCAGCCCTGACGGGGTTGGGGAGACCCAGTACTTC | CATSPDGVGETQYF | . | TRBV15 | . | TRBJ2-5
TGTGCCACCAGCAGAGTGGAGGCGCCCACTGAAGCTTTCTTT | CATSRVEAPTEAFF | . | TRBV15 | . | TRBJ1-1
TGTGCCAGCAGCTTAGTTGTGGCTAGCGGGGGTTACGAGCAGTACTTC | CASSLVVASGGYEQYF | . | TRBV7-2 | TRBD2 | TRBJ2-7
TGCAGTGCTAGAGATTCGGCGAACACTGAAGCTTTCTTT | CSARDSANTEAFF | . | TRBV20-1 | . | TRBJ1-1
TGTGCCAGCAGTTTAGAGGGTGGAGGGGAGACCCAGTACTTC | CASSLEGGGETQYF | many | TRBV12-3/TRBV12-4 | . | TRBJ2-5
TGCGCCAGCAGCCAGACACAGGGGGCCGTTCGCACCGGGGAGCTGTTTTTT | CASSQTQGAVRTGELFF | many | TRBV4-3 | TRBD1 | TRBJ2-2
TGTGCCAGCAGCTCTCGGACAGCGAACACTGAAGCTTTCTTT | CASSSRTANTEAFF | few | TRBV7-2 | . | TRBJ1-1
TGTGCCAGCATTTACTCGCTTGGCCCCGGGGCGAACACCGGGGAGCTGTTTTTT | CASIYSLGPGANTGELFF | . | TRBV12-3/TRBV12-4 | . | TRBJ2-2